This T cell receptor (beta chain) comes out of a study of shared clonotypes between healthy human individuals. CDR1 GTSNPN and CDR2 SVGIG come from the germline V gene (reference sequence). The CDR3 totals 12 residues. Regarding this clone: The junction does not match germline at one end; this may be a read error.

About 28,000 T cell genomes (roughly 300 ng DNA) went into each PBMC replicate. TCRdb's table, derived via immunoSEQ multiplex PCR, lists solely in-frame clones and lacks some. The sample has 530,000 or so clones; around 79% are singletons. The clonotype comes from a woman aged 40 to 50 in good health. Some clones in this sample may be carry-over from other donors' samples. The chain employs TRBV30 and TRBJ2-1; 9 bases align to TRBD2. Material for sequencing was PBMCs. The DNA of the CDR3 is TGTGCCTGGAGTGTAAGGGCGGGAGGGCAGGTCTTC. Translation: CAWSVRAGGQVF. The entire variable domain, with the rest obtained from reference TRBV30 and TRBJ2-1, is as follows: SQTIHQWPATLVQPVGSPLSLECTVEGTSNPNLYWYRQAAGRGLQLLFYSVGIGQISSEVPQNLSASRPQDRQFILSSKKLLLSDSGFYLCAWSVRAGGQVFGPGTRLTVL.